These T cell receptor beta chains were read from a single sample in a study of identical twins. TCRdb ran MiXCR on the 5' RACE reads and lists one entry per CDR3 protein. Of 1.5 million to 2 million distinct CDR3 sequences listed, about 32% are singletons. Sequencing used cord blood. Source of these receptors: a newborn girl in good health. Each CDR3 is given with its conserved first and last residue. Each record gives: D gene, J gene, V gene, clone size, CDR3 protein, CDR3 DNA. The D gene is left open where the match is weak. Not every row has a clone size; where given, it reads once, few, many or a size class.

- | TRBJ2-7 | TRBV20-1 | - | CSAKDGGGSIYEQYF | TGCAGTGCTAAGGACGGGGGCGGGAGCATCTACGAGCAGTACTTC
TRBD1 | TRBJ2-3 | TRBV6-4 | few | CASSVGTGDTDTQYF | TGTGCCAGCAGCGTAGGGACAGGGGACACAGATACGCAGTATTTT
- | TRBJ2-7 | TRBV19 | - | CASSAPGRSSYNEQYF | TGTGCCAGTAGTGCGCCGGGACGCAGCTCCTACAATGAGCAGTACTTC
TRBD1 | TRBJ2-1 | TRBV24-1 | - | CATSDFPRDRVYYNEQFF | TGTGCCACCAGTGATTTCCCTCGGGACAGGGTATACTACAATGAGCAGTTCTTC
- | TRBJ1-4 | TRBV7-9 | once | CASSSGGKEKLFF | TGTGCCAGCAGCTCTGGCGGGAAGGAAAAACTGTTTTTT
TRBD2 | TRBJ2-3 | TRBV20-1 | - | CSARNGGGEDTQYF | TGCAGTGCTAGAAACGGCGGGGGGGAAGATACGCAGTATTTT
- | TRBJ2-5 | TRBV20-1 | - | CVGYKYQETQYF | TGCGTGGGCTACAAGTACCAAGAGACCCAGTACTTC
TRBD2 | TRBJ2-1 | TRBV18 | - | CASSPGLVLTEQFF | TGTGCCAGCTCACCGGGACTAGTCTTAACCGAGCAGTTCTTC
- | TRBJ2-7 | TRBV5-1 | many | CASSFSPGVRGYEQYF | TGCGCCAGCAGCTTTTCCCCCGGGGTAAGAGGCTACGAGCAGTACTTC
TRBD1 | TRBJ2-3 | TRBV3-1 | - | CASSQGQWGTGADTQYF | TGTGCCAGCAGCCAAGGCCAGTGGGGGACAGGGGCAGATACGCAGTATTTT
- | TRBJ2-5 | TRBV4-1 | - | CASSQAPFLGTQYF | TGCGCCAGCAGCCAAGCGCCTTTTTTAGGGACCCAGTACTTC
TRBD1 | TRBJ1-2 | TRBV12-3/TRBV12-4 | many | CASSLGDSYGYTF | TGCGCCAGCAGCTTGGGGGACAGCTATGGCTACACCTTC
TRBD1 | TRBJ2-1 | TRBV5-4 | few | CASSLETGGSYNEQFF | TGTGCCAGCAGCTTGGAGACAGGGGGGTCCTACAATGAGCAGTTCTTC
TRBD2 | TRBJ2-3 | TRBV20-1 | - | CSAWGTIPTDTQYF | TGCAGTGCATGGGGGACTATCCCCACAGATACGCAGTATTTT
TRBD1 | TRBJ1-2 | TRBV5-6 | - | CAMGTGGGYGYTF | TGTGCCATGGGGACAGGGGGAGGCTATGGCTACACCTTC
TRBD1 | TRBJ2-7 | TRBV5-1 | few | CASSVDRGSFYEQYF | TGCGCCAGCAGCGTGGACAGGGGTTCCTTCTACGAGCAGTACTTC
TRBD1 | TRBJ2-7 | TRBV30 | once | CAYSRGLICEQYF | TGTGCCTACTCCAGGGGGCTCATATGCGAGCAGTACTTC
- | TRBJ2-7 | TRBV25-1 | many | CASSQTFYEQYF | TGTGCCAGCAGTCAAACCTTCTACGAGCAGTACTTC
- | TRBJ2-1 | TRBV24-1 | few | CATSDLDRDYNEQFF | TGTGCCACCAGTGATCTGGACCGGGATTACAATGAGCAGTTCTTC
- | TRBJ2-1 | TRBV27 | - | CASSLSRGPLNEQFF | TGTGCCAGCAGTTTATCGAGGGGACCACTCAATGAGCAGTTCTTC
- | TRBJ2-1 | TRBV20-1 | - | CSASRGRPSYNEQFF | TGCAGTGCTAGTCGGGGCCGCCCCTCTTACAATGAGCAGTTCTTC
- | TRBJ2-3 | TRBV12-3/TRBV12-4 | once | CASSWGAVTDTQYF | TGTGCCAGCAGTTGGGGGGCTGTCACAGATACGCAGTATTTT
- | TRBJ2-3 | TRBV29-1 | many | CSVAGADTQYF | TGCAGCGTTGCAGGCGCAGATACGCAGTATTTT
TRBD2 | TRBJ2-2 | TRBV9 | - | CASSLRLAGGTGELFF | TGTGCCAGCAGCCTCCGACTAGCGGGGGGCACCGGGGAGCTGTTTTTT
- | TRBJ2-7 | TRBV28 | once | CASRRFYEQYF | TGTGCCAGCAGGCGGTTTTACGAGCAGTACTTC
TRBD2 | TRBJ2-1 | TRBV9 | few | CASSVRGDASYNEQFF | TGTGCCAGCAGCGTGCGGGGGGACGCGTCCTACAATGAGCAGTTCTTC
- | TRBJ2-3 | TRBV27 | once | CASTLLWGDTQYF | TGTGCCAGCACCCTCCTTTGGGGAGATACGCAGTATTTT
- | TRBJ1-6 | TRBV20-1 | - | CSAKEVAGRNSPLHF | TGCAGTGCAAAGGAAGTGGCAGGGAGAAATTCACCCCTCCACTTT
- | TRBJ2-7 | TRBV11-2 | few | CASSLVPGAGWEQYF | TGTGCCAGCAGCTTAGTTCCAGGGGCCGGGTGGGAGCAGTACTTC
TRBD2 | TRBJ2-7 | TRBV29-1 | - | CSATTWSGRGNEQYF | TGCAGCGCAACCACCTGGAGCGGGAGGGGGAATGAGCAGTACTTC
- | TRBJ2-7 | TRBV20-1 | - | CSAREGPSYNEQYF | TGCAGTGCTAGAGAGGGGCCCTCCTACAATGAGCAGTACTTC
TRBD1 | TRBJ1-1 | TRBV12-3/TRBV12-4 | few | CASSLKGAWVTATEAFF | TGTGCCAGCAGTTTAAAGGGGGCCTGGGTCACCGCCACTGAAGCTTTCTTT
- | TRBJ2-7 | TRBV14 | many | CASSQDWAGPYEQYF | TGTGCCAGCAGCCAAGATTGGGCGGGACCCTACGAGCAGTACTTC
TRBD1 | TRBJ1-2 | TRBV4-2 | few | CASSQGPGQGANGYTF | TGTGCCAGCAGCCAGGGCCCGGGACAGGGGGCAAATGGCTACACCTTC
TRBD1 | TRBJ1-5 | TRBV20-1 | - | CSAREDREPNQPQHF | TGCAGTGCTAGAGAGGACAGGGAGCCCAATCAGCCCCAGCATTTT
TRBD1 | TRBJ1-2 | TRBV7-2 | few | CASSLDGRGPYGYTF | TGTGCCAGCAGCTTAGATGGCAGGGGGCCCTATGGCTACACCTTC
- | TRBJ1-4 | TRBV6-5 | many | CASSYRGPNEKLFF | TGTGCCAGCAGTTACAGGGGCCCTAATGAAAAACTGTTTTTT
TRBD2 | TRBJ2-1 | TRBV20-1 | - | CSALTSAYSYNEQFF | TGCAGTGCTCTAACTAGCGCTTACTCCTACAATGAGCAGTTCTTC
TRBD1 | TRBJ1-4 | TRBV2 | - | CASSKGTGDEKLFF | TGTGCCAGCAGTAAGGGGACAGGGGATGAAAAACTGTTTTTT
- | TRBJ2-5 | TRBV20-1 | once | CSATGTSSYGQYF | TGCAGTGCTACTGGGACGTCGTCCTACGGGCAGTACTTC